The source of this TCR beta chain is a study of blood T cell repertoires in COVID-19 (dated by TCRdb to about 2020). For the study in its entirety: Samples from collaborators originated in the United States, Italy and Spain and spanned both the acute and convalescent phases of COVID-19. The material from the prospective study consisted of cDNA or gDNA derived from T cells, B-cell-depleted T cells, or PBMCs. Subjects who had been exposed to COVID-19, were actively infected with it, or had recovered from it provided the deeply sampled blood TCRbeta repertoires that made up the dataset. The repertoires were released in a freely available public database meant as a resource for research on the immune response to SARS-CoV-2. The samples were drawn from the first 160 participants of the ongoing ImmuneRACE study and from 1,200 or so subjects provided by 6 global collaborators. Nearly every sample came with metadata listing a de-identified subject ID, COVID-19 status, age in years and sex. Where HLA class I and class II types were available, the types were taken from metadata supplied by the sample provider, not from assay-based typing.

Collaborating institutions collected whole blood in K2EDTA tubes following their own protocols. For TCRbeta analysis, collaborators shipped samples as frozen whole blood, isolated PBMCs, or DNA extracted from either of those sample types. TCRbeta CDR3 regions were amplified from genomic DNA by means of the immunoSEQ Assay, a bias-controlled multiplex PCR. Concerning the study's data processing: The number of nucleated cells in each sample was estimated by amplification of reference gene primers within the assay. To quantify the absolute abundance of each unique TCRbeta CDR3 rearrangement, sequence reads were collapsed and filtered. For each sample, productive Simpson clonality was calculated as the square root of Simpson's diversity index over productive rearrangements. In its TCRdb copy, this immuneACCESS table keeps in-frame sequences only and misses some clones. Where compared with another copy, unresolved V genes explain less than half of these, and the others have no known cause. The DNA gave D and trimming, while V, J and clone size come from that table. The sample yields some 50,000 clones; about three quarters were counted once. The ten largest clones take up 15% to 20% of the sample.

Comments on this clone: No cognate antigen has been identified for it. Within one base of it there is no much larger clone, and no base qualities were kept.

According to the germline V gene, CDR1 reads SGDLS and CDR2 reads YYNGEE. Including the terminal cysteine and phenylalanine, the CDR3 comprises 15 residues. Left in the record is the CDR3 DNA by itself, 45 bases read in frame from the first base. A distance of 25 bases separates the germline ends of V and J, which lose 3 bases and 13 bases respectively. General findings and caveats noted by the study authors: The quantity of clinical and demographic metadata differed by source and by participant and was supplied without curation.

The sequenced sample was peripheral blood. The clonotype was recovered from a human donor with active or convalescent COVID-19. The donor label of this sample is uncertain. This chain joins TRBV9 to TRBJ1-1; the D gene cannot be named for sure. Here the CDR3 is given as CASSAEISGRAEDFF. Read as DNA, the sequence is TGTGCCAGCAGCGCCGAAATCTCTGGCCGTGCGGAGGATTTCTTT.